What follows are 31 T cell receptor beta chains derived from one specimen sequenced in a study of blood T cells in healthy people across ages. The authors ran a second PCR of roughly 6 to 11 cycles using a sample-barcoded 5' primer and a J-beta primer mix. Each CDR3 protein is one row after TCRdb ran MiXCR on the 5' RACE reads. Of about 1.5 million distinct CDR3 sequences in the sample, 35% to 45% were seen once. Sequences were obtained from blood. These receptors originate from a woman between 18 and 29 years old in good health.

This clonotype was recorded a few times. The CDR3, as DNA: TGTGCCAGCAGCTTAGCATTGTTTCCTGTCCACGAGCAGTACTTC. It translates to CASSLALFPVHEQYF. The chain joins TRBV7-2 to TRBJ2-7, with D hard to call. The CDR3 covers 15 residues. V lost 0 bases to trimming and J lost 5 bases, with 14 bases between them. Germline CDR1 is SGHTA and CDR2 is FQGNSA.

This chain uses TRBV7-9 with TRBJ1-5; TRBD1 might be the D (5 bases). The germline V gene has CDR1 SEHNR and CDR2 FQNEAQ (reference sequence). This CDR3 region has 14 residues. Trimming cost V 5 bases and J 7 bases, with 15 bases left between them. In DNA, the CDR3 is TGTGCCAGCAGCCCCGGGACGTTGAACCAGCCCCAGCATTTT. This codes for CASSPGTLNQPQHF.

This clonotype occurred a few times. The chain carries TRBV6-2 or TRBV6-3 and TRBJ2-7; possible D gene TRBD2, 5 bases. This CDR3 comprises 14 residues. Between the trimmed V and J ends, which lost 6 bases and 3 bases, there was a span of 15 bases. Germline CDR1 and CDR2: MNHEY and SVGEGT. The CDR3 bases are TGTGCCAGCAGGGTAGAGTTTCGGGACTACGAGCAGTACTTC. Residues: CASRVEFRDYEQYF.

The gene calls are TRBV12-3 or TRBV12-4 and TRBJ2-5; D gene unclear. V was clipped by 5 bases and J by 2 bases, with 12 bases between them. The length of the CDR3 is 14 residues. The CDR3 nucleotides read TGTGCCAGCAGTAACTATCGCAAACAAGAGACCCAGTACTTC. It encodes CASSNYRKQETQYF.

With respect to this clonotype: A clone one base away is much larger, so this may be a read error. The chain carries TRBV9 and TRBJ2-1; D is unclear. The CDR3 has 14 amino acids. Per the germline V gene, CDR1 is SGDLS and CDR2 is YYNGEE. CDR3 bases: TGTGCCAGCAGCGTAGTAGGTCTATCCAATGGGCAGTTCTTC. It specifies CASSVVGLSNGQFF.

In nucleotides, the CDR3 is TGTGCCAGCAGCCGACTAGCGGCCTACAATGAGCAGTACTTC. Amino acids: CASSRLAAYNEQYF. The chain uses TRBV14 and TRBJ2-1; 9 bases agree with TRBD2. The DNA end favors TRBJ2-7, so the J call may be wrong. Germline loops: CDR1 SGHDN, CDR2 FVKESK. The CDR3 totals 14 residues.

This rearrangement joins TRBV7-2 to TRBJ2-7; 11 nucleotides match TRBD2. The V and J ends lost 5 bases and 0 bases, in that order; junction bases with no gene match: 3. Germline V gene lookup returns CDR1 SGHTA and CDR2 FQGNSA. The CDR3 is made up of 15 amino acids. CDR3 sequence (DNA): TGTGCCAGCAGCATGGGACTAGCGGTCTCCTACGAGCAGTACTTC. This encodes CASSMGLAVSYEQYF. The full variable domain, in which reference TRBV7-2 and TRBJ2-7 provide the parts outside the CDR3, is GAGVSQSPSNKVTEKGKDVELRCDPISGHTALYWYRQSLGQGLEFLIYFQGNSAPDKSGLPSDRFSAERTGGSVSTLTIQRTQQEDSAVYLCASSMGLAVSYEQYFGPGTRLTVT.

This clonotype was observed a few times. The chain is built from TRBV20-1 and TRBJ1-2, with D unclear. The germline V gene has CDR1 DFQATT and CDR2 SNEGSKA (reference sequence). V was shortened by 6 bases and J by 4 bases, with 12 bases between the two germline ends. This CDR3 has 12 amino acids. The CDR3 DNA sequence: TGCAGTGCCGCAGATTGGGGCTATGGCTACACCTTC. It yields the protein CSAADWGYGYTF.

This chain links TRBV30 with TRBJ2-4, with 9 positions matching TRBD1. The J call is doubtful: the DNA matches TRBJ2-7 better. The germline gives CDR1 GTSNPN, CDR2 SVGIG (reference sequence). The CDR3 contains 14 residues. As DNA, the CDR3 is TGTGCCTGGAGTTCTGTACAGGGGGCTTACGAGCAGTACTTC. Translation: CAWSSVQGAYEQYF.

The chain links TRBV12-3 or TRBV12-4 to TRBJ2-3; 7 bases are shared with TRBD2. Trimming removed 4 bases from V and 3 bases from J; junction bases left unmatched: 7. The CDR3 is 15 amino acids. This chain's CDR3 is CASSSGLGGTDTQYF. In DNA, the CDR3 is TGTGCCAGCAGTTCTGGTTTGGGGGGGACAGATACGCAGTATTTT.

This clonotype has only a few counts. V gene TRBV10-3 combines with J gene TRBJ1-5; D gene ambiguous. Per the germline V gene, CDR1 is ENHRY and CDR2 is SYGVKD. Trimming removed 3 bases from V and 7 bases from J, with 16 bases in between. The CDR3 extends over 15 amino acids. The CDR3 coding sequence is TGTGCCATCAGTGAAGGCACCTACAGAAACCAGCCCCAGCATTTT. The encoded protein is CAISEGTYRNQPQHF.

This clonotype was seen many times. The gene calls are TRBV27 and TRBJ2-7; D may match TRBD1 or TRBD2 (5 bases each). With 5 bases removed from V and 4 bases from J, the gap between germline ends came to 12 bases. This CDR3 is built from 13 residues. Germline CDR1 is MNHEY and CDR2 is SMNVEV (reference sequence). The CDR3 DNA is TGTGCCAGCAGTACGGGGCGTATTTACGAGCAGTACTTC. It specifies CASSTGRIYEQYF.

The table lists this clonotype with a count of one. This chain links TRBV9 with TRBJ2-2, with D possibly being TRBD2 (5 bases). There are 13 residues in the CDR3. CDR1 SGDLS and CDR2 YYNGEE come from the germline V gene. Deletions cut 6 bases from V and 7 bases from J, with 13 bases between. The CDR3 nucleotides are TGTGCCAGCACCAGTTATGGGAGCGGGGAGCTGTTTTTT. Residues: CASTSYGSGELFF.

This clonotype was seen only a few times. The chain combines TRBV20-1 with TRBJ2-1; no clear D gene. With 2 bases removed from V and 3 bases from J, the gap between germline ends came to 17 bases. This CDR3 has 16 residues. Germline CDR1 is DFQATT and CDR2 is SNEGSKA (reference sequence). The CDR3, as DNA: TGCAGTGCTAGATTTGGAGCACGCAGAATCTACAATGAGCAGTTCTTC. It is translated as CSARFGARRIYNEQFF.

Only a few counts were recorded for this clonotype. The CDR3 coding sequence is TGCGCCAGCAGCCAGCTAGCGGGGGCTAGCACAGATACGCAGTATTTT. It is translated as CASSQLAGASTDTQYF. This rearrangement joins TRBV4-1 to TRBJ2-3; 10 nucleotides match TRBD2. The germline gives CDR1 MGHRA, CDR2 YSYEKL. V dropped 3 bases and J dropped 0; count of bases not matched to a gene: 3. The CDR3 spans 16 residues.

This clonotype is a singleton in its sample. The rearrangement links TRBV3-1 to TRBJ2-7; no clear D. The CDR3 totals 14 residues. CDR1 and CDR2 (germline): LGHDT, YNNKEL (reference sequence). V was trimmed by 1 base and J by 5 bases, leaving 12 bases between them. Here the CDR3 reads CASSQVQISDEQYF. The CDR3 DNA reads TGTGCCAGCAGCCAAGTACAGATATCCGACGAGCAGTACTTC.

J is TRBJ2-7 and V is TRBV4-3; no firm D call. This CDR3 is built from 13 residues. Trimming left V 0 bases short and J 7 bases short, with 10 bases between. Germline loops: CDR1 LGHNA, CDR2 YSLEER. CDR3 DNA sequence: TGCGCCAGCAGCCAAGAAAGGCGTAATGAGCAGTACTTC. It is translated as CASSQERRNEQYF.

The chain couples TRBV12-3 or TRBV12-4 to TRBJ2-1; D assignment may be TRBD1 or TRBD2 (6 bases each). The CDR3 is 15 amino acids. V was cut by 3 bases and J by 2 bases, with 11 bases left in between. The CDR3, as DNA: TGTGCCAGCAGTTTTTACGGGGGCCCCTACAATGAGCAGTTCTTC. Residues: CASSFYGGPYNEQFF.

The rearrangement joins TRBV27 to TRBJ1-4, with 9 bases aligning to TRBD1. The CDR3 totals 14 residues. Germline-derived CDR1 and CDR2 are MNHEY and SMNVEV (reference sequence). With 3 bases clipped from V and 10 bases from J, the junction kept 6 bases outside the gene matches. The CDR3 coding sequence is TGTGCCAGCAGTTTGACAGGGGGATATGGAAAACTGTTTTTT. Its translation is CASSLTGGYGKLFF. Complete variable domain (other parts from reference TRBV27 and TRBJ1-4): EAQVTQNPRYLITVTGKKLTVTCSQNMNHEYMSWYRQDPGLGLRQIYYSMNVEVTDKGDVPEGYKVSRKEKRNFPLILESPSPNQTSLYFCASSLTGGYGKLFFGSGTQLSVL.

This rearrangement joins TRBV9 to TRBJ1-1, with no clear D. The ends were cut back, 4 bases at V and 11 bases at J, with 18 bases in the middle. The CDR3 sequence is 13 residues long. In germline, CDR1 is SGDLS, CDR2 YYNGEE. The CDR3 here is CASSPRTDALAFF. The CDR3 nucleotides are TGTGCCAGCAGCCCCCGGACCGATGCGCTGGCTTTCTTT.

This clonotype was seen a few times. The chain recombines TRBV6-5 with TRBJ1-5, with D hard to call. The CDR3 covers 16 residues. Trimming shortened V by 6 bases and J by 0 bases, and 15 bases separated the two germline ends. Germline V gene sequence: CDR1 MNHEY, CDR2 SVGAGI. The DNA of the CDR3 is TGTGCCAGCAGGGAGGCCGGGCAGTATAGCAATCAGCCCCAGCATTTT. This encodes CASREAGQYSNQPQHF.

There are a few counts of this clonotype. V usage is TRBV5-1 and J usage is TRBJ2-1; the D gene is possibly TRBD2 (5 bases). V lost 4 bases and J 6 bases, leaving 20 bases between the germline ends. The CDR3 spans 16 residues. Looked up from germline, CDR1 is SGHRS and CDR2 is YFSETQ. This CDR3 reads CASSQRDVLAPNEQFF. For the CDR3, the DNA is TGCGCCAGCAGCCAACGGGATGTGCTAGCTCCCAATGAGCAGTTCTTC.

The rearrangement links TRBV20-1 to TRBJ2-7; 7 positions agree with TRBD1. The V gene end was trimmed by 6 bases and the J gene end by 6 bases; junction bases not matched to a gene: 8. Germline lookup yields CDR1 DFQATT and CDR2 SNEGSKA (reference sequence). The CDR3 length is 12 residues. The CDR3 DNA sequence: TGCAGTGCCCGGGACAGTTTTCGCGAGCAGTACTTC. Translating it yields CSARDSFREQYF.

This clonotype turned up a few times. The chain combines TRBV6-5 with TRBJ2-7, with TRBD2 matching 7 bases. Germline V lookup: CDR1 MNHEY, CDR2 SVGAGI. The CDR3 extends over 13 amino acids. V was clipped by 5 bases and J by 7 bases; unmatched bases: 8. CDR3 in DNA: TGTGCCAGCAGTGCCGGGACTACGCGGGAGCAGTACTTC. Protein: CASSAGTTREQYF.

The chain links TRBV4-1 to TRBJ1-1, with 7 bases lining up with TRBD1. This CDR3 comprises 15 residues. Germline V gene sequence: CDR1 MGHRA, CDR2 YSYEKL. V shed 6 bases and J 0 bases; nucleotides not matched to a gene: 7. CDR3 nucleotides: TGCGCCAGCAGAGGGTTGACAGGGATGAACACTGAAGCTTTCTTT. It encodes CASRGLTGMNTEAFF.

On this clonotype: With a much larger clone just one base away, this may be a read error. J is TRBJ2-7 and V is TRBV12-3 or TRBV12-4; the match to TRBD1 covers 9 bases. TRBJ2-1 explains the end of the DNA better; the J call may be wrong. CDR3 size: 14 residues. The CDR3 protein is CASTPDRGIYEQFF. As DNA, the CDR3 is TGTGCCAGCACCCCGGACAGGGGTATCTACGAGCAGTTCTTC.

This clonotype was recorded a few times. The V gene is TRBV15, the J gene TRBJ2-7; 7 bases are shared with TRBD2. V lost 3 bases to trimming and J lost 1 base; unmatched junction nucleotides: 6. Germline V gene data show CDR1 as LNHNV and CDR2 as YYDKDF (reference sequence). This CDR3 spans 15 amino acids. CDR3 sequence: CATSRGPGGSYEQYF. The CDR3 DNA is TGTGCCACCAGCAGGGGACCGGGGGGTTCCTACGAGCAGTACTTC.

CDR3 DNA: TGCAGCGTTGTCGGACTAGCGACCTACAATGAGCAGTTCTTC. This sequence encodes CSVVGLATYNEQFF. The V gene is TRBV29-1, the J gene TRBJ2-1; the match to TRBD2 covers 9 bases. CDR1 and CDR2 from the germline V gene are SQVTM and ANQGSEA. The J segment lost 2 bases and the V segment lost 4 bases, leaving 3 bases of the junction unmatched. This CDR3 is built from 14 residues.

This clonotype has a handful of counts. V usage is TRBV12-3 or TRBV12-4 and J usage is TRBJ1-2; maybe TRBD1 (6 bases). This CDR3 has 13 residues. Trimming stripped 6 bases from V and 4 bases from J, with 12 bases between. As DNA, the CDR3 is TGTGCCAGCAGGGCTAGACAGGCCTATGGCTACACCTTC. It is translated as CASRARQAYGYTF.

V gene TRBV7-9 combines with J gene TRBJ2-1; unclear D gene. Germline assignment: CDR1 SEHNR and CDR2 FQNEAQ (reference sequence). V lost 4 bases and J lost 10, with 26 bases in between. The length of the CDR3 is 17 residues. The CDR3 loop reads CASSSDAPAKFSYEQFF. As DNA, the CDR3 is TGTGCCAGCAGCTCAGATGCCCCAGCCAAATTCTCCTACGAGCAGTTCTTC.

The chain couples TRBV28 to TRBJ1-5, with 10 bases lining up with TRBD1. The V gene end was trimmed by 6 bases and the J gene end by 5 bases; junction bases not matched to a gene: 7. Germline CDR1 reads MDHEN; CDR2 reads SYDVKM. This CDR3 comprises 15 residues. The CDR3 reads CASRGDRGQDQPQHF. Here the CDR3 DNA reads TGTGCCAGCAGAGGAGACAGGGGGCAAGATCAGCCCCAGCATTTT. The full variable domain, with the rest looked up from reference TRBV28 and TRBJ1-5, is DVKVTQSSRYLVKRTGEKVFLECVQDMDHENMFWYRQDPGLGLRLIYFSYDVKMKEKGDIPEGYSVSREKKERFSLILESASTNQTSMYLCASRGDRGQDQPQHFGDGTRLSIL.